This TCR beta chain was identified in a study of CD8+ T cells in alopecia areata. Study information: Oral tofacitinib, 5 to 10 mg twice daily, was given in an open-label trial.

Treatment reported: oral pan-JAK inhibitor, 5-10 mg twice daily. Using a FACSAria, the CD4+ and CD8+ T cells were sorted from the PBMCs. CDR3 size: 13 residues. The ends were cut back, 8 bases at V and 2 bases at J, with 15 bases in the middle. CDR1 is GTSNPN, CDR2 SVGIG, per germline (reference sequence). RNA was extracted and reverse transcribed into cDNA as the sequencing template. Using immunoSEQ multiplex PCR, the repertoire was profiled, and TCRdb retains in-frame clones only, with some absent. The sample holds about 210,000 clones, around three fifths seen once. The chain has TRBV30 and TRBJ1-2, with D perhaps TRBD1 (6 bases). The sample here was CD4+ T cells sorted from blood, taken at week 4, from a patient treated with tofacitinib. The receptor's source is a human donor with alopecia areata. The CDR3 DNA sequence: TGTGCCGGCGACGGGGGGCGCAACTATGGCTACACCTTC. The encoded protein is CAGDGGRNYGYTF. Full variable domain (outside the CDR3, taken from reference TRBV30 and TRBJ1-2): SQTIHQWPATLVQPVGSPLSLECTVEGTSNPNLYWYRQAAGRGLQLLFYSVGIGQISSEVPQNLSASRPQDRQFILSSKKLLLSDSGFYLCAGDGGRNYGYTFGSGTRLTVV.